This entry lists 18 T cell receptor beta chains sequenced from one sample in a study of blood T cell repertoires in COVID-19. TCRdb's table, derived via immunoSEQ multiplex PCR, lists solely in-frame clones and lacks some. This sample has tens of thousands of clones, with 60% to 85% found just once. Material: peripheral blood. The receptors shown here come from an elderly woman with acute or convalescent COVID-19.

The V call is TRBV2, the J call TRBJ1-2, with a possible D match to TRBD1 (5 bases). Per the germline V gene, CDR1 is SNHLY and CDR2 is FYNNEI. V lost 0 bases, J lost 8 bases, and 13 bases lay in between. The CDR3 loop spans 14 amino acids. Here the CDR3 reads CASSEAGRGTGYTF. DNA of the CDR3: TGTGCCAGCAGTGAAGCGGGGCGTGGTACCGGCTACACCTTC.

The V call is TRBV7-9, the J call TRBJ1-1; TRBD1 is a possible D gene (5 bases). Trimming removed 11 bases from V and 0 bases from J, with 13 bases in between. The CDR3 sequence is 13 residues long. CDR1 and CDR2 (germline): SEHNR, FQNEAQ (reference sequence). CDR3 bases: TGTGCCCCAGGGTCTCCCTTGAACACTGAAGCTTTCTTT. The encoded protein is CAPGSPLNTEAFF.

This clone was observed a few times. The chain couples TRBV7-2 to TRBJ2-1; 8 nucleotides align to TRBD1. The J segment lost 9 bases and the V segment lost 5 bases, leaving 6 bases of the junction unmatched. There are 13 residues in the CDR3. Germline CDR1 SGHTA, CDR2 FQGNSA. The CDR3 region has the DNA TGTGCCAGCAGCCAGGGACAGGTGACTGAGCAGTTCTTC. Protein sequence: CASSQGQVTEQFF.

This clone is medium-sized by share. V usage is TRBV7-2 and J usage is TRBJ2-1, with a weak D call TRBD2 (6 bases). Germline-derived CDR1 and CDR2 are SGHTA and FQGNSA. Trimming shortened V by 5 bases and J by 6 bases, and 17 bases separated the two germline ends. This CDR3 comprises 15 residues. The CDR3 DNA sequence: TGTGCCAGCAGCCAGACGGGCCAGCGGGTCAATGAGCAGTTCTTC. Protein product: CASSQTGQRVNEQFF.

This clone was recorded at least ten times. This chain uses TRBV3-1 (or the pseudogene TRBV3-2) with TRBJ2-7, with 7 bases fitting TRBD1. V was clipped by 3 bases and J by 2 bases; unmatched bases: 4. This CDR3 comprises 14 residues. CDR1 and CDR2 (germline): LGHDT, YNNKEL (reference sequence). CDR3 sequence (DNA): TGTGCCAGCAGCCAGGGACAGCCTACCTACGAGCAGTACTTC. Encoded protein: CASSQGQPTYEQYF.

The chain joins TRBV11-3 to TRBJ1-1; no firm D call. Germline V gene data show CDR1 as SGHNT and CDR2 as YENEEA. The CDR3 covers 13 residues. Between the trimmed V and J ends, which lost 3 bases and 2 bases, there was a span of 7 bases. The CDR3 is CASSLAPNTEAFF. CDR3 sequence (DNA): TGTGCCAGCAGCTTGGCACCTAACACTGAAGCTTTCTTT.

The gene calls are TRBV29-1 and TRBJ1-4; D is unresolved. V lost 4 bases, J lost 8 bases, and 17 bases lay in between. The CDR3 length is 14 residues. In germline, CDR1 is SQVTM, CDR2 ANQGSEA. CDR3 DNA: TGCAGCGTTGTTGTGACCGCACCTAGGGAAAAACTGTTTTTT. Amino acid sequence: CSVVVTAPREKLFF.

The chain uses TRBV5-6 and TRBJ2-2; 11 bases are a match to TRBD2. This CDR3 spans 16 amino acids. The V and J ends lost 3 bases and 4 bases, in that order; junction bases with no gene match: 5. CDR1 is SGHDT, CDR2 YYEEEE, per germline. In DNA, the CDR3 is TGTGCCAGCAGCTCCCTAGCGGGAGGCTTCACCGGGGAGCTGTTTTTT. Translated, it gives CASSSLAGGFTGELFF.

The V and J genes are TRBV30 and TRBJ1-5; TRBD1 agrees at 12 bases. After removal of 3 bases from V and 6 bases from J, the junction contained 9 bases not matched to a gene. Germline lookup yields CDR1 GTSNPN and CDR2 SVGIG (reference sequence). There are 16 residues in the CDR3. As DNA, the CDR3 is TGTGCCTGGAGCGCGAAAAGGGGACAGGGGGCTCAGCCCCAGCATTTT. This translates into CAWSAKRGQGAQPQHF.

This clone was seen just once. The CDR3 DNA reads TGTGCCAGCGCCGGGGGAACGTCAACTAATGAAAAACTGTTTTTT. Its translation is CASAGGTSTNEKLFF. V usage is TRBV28 and J usage is TRBJ1-4, with D possibly matching TRBD1 (5 bases). V shed 8 bases and J shed 0 bases, with 13 bases lying between them. The length of the CDR3 is 15 residues. Germline CDR1 MDHEN, CDR2 SYDVKM. The variable domain in full, with the rest retrieved from reference TRBV28 and TRBJ1-4, is DVKVTQSSRYLVKRTGEKVFLECVQDMDHENMFWYRQDPGLGLRLIYFSYDVKMKEKGDIPEGYSVSREKKERFSLILESASTNQTSMYLCASAGGTSTNEKLFFGSGTQLSVL.

The V gene is TRBV19, the J gene TRBJ2-7; TRBD2 might be the D (6 bases). This CDR3 has 15 residues. Trimming took off 8 bases at V and 2 bases at J, with 19 bases between the two ends. In germline, CDR1 is LNHDA, CDR2 SQIVND (reference sequence). The CDR3 protein is CASRPHAGNTYEQYF. Here the CDR3 DNA reads TGTGCCAGTCGACCTCACGCGGGGAATACCTACGAGCAGTACTTC.

Only one count was recorded for this clone. The genes are TRBV27 and TRBJ2-1, with 8 positions matching TRBD2. This CDR3 is built from 17 residues. CDR1 is MNHEY and CDR2 is SMNVEV in the germline V gene (reference sequence). The V gene end was trimmed by 7 bases and the J gene end by 3 bases; junction bases not matched to a gene: 14. The CDR3 is CASTSQEAGVSYNEQFF. The CDR3 nucleotides read TGTGCCAGCACTAGCCAGGAAGCGGGAGTCAGCTACAATGAGCAGTTCTTC.

The chain is built from TRBV30 and TRBJ1-3; D is ambiguous. The CDR3 is 11 amino acids. Germline V gene sequence: CDR1 GTSNPN, CDR2 SVGIG (reference sequence). V was cut by 4 bases and J by 4 bases, with 5 bases left in between. CDR3 nucleotide sequence: TGTGCCTGGAAACAGGGAAACACCATATATTTT. This sequence encodes CAWKQGNTIYF.

In this sample, this clone turned up a few times. The chain carries TRBV19 and TRBJ1-5; D not resolved. Trimming removed 4 bases from V and 8 bases from J, with 15 bases in between. CDR1 and CDR2 (germline): LNHDA, SQIVND (reference sequence). This CDR3 is built from 14 residues. CDR3 coding DNA: TGTGCCAGTAGTAAAAGACAAGCGAGGGAGCCCCAGCATTTT. The encoded protein is CASSKRQAREPQHF.

This clone was counted a few times. The chain recombines TRBV3-1 (or the pseudogene TRBV3-2) with TRBJ2-7; 7 bases agree with TRBD2. V shed 0 bases and J 2 bases; nucleotides not matched to a gene: 16. The CDR3 sequence is 19 residues long. CDR1 is LGHDT and CDR2 is YNNKEL in the germline V gene (reference sequence). CDR3 nucleotide sequence: TGTGCCAGCAGCCAAGATTTTCCCCCCGGGGGGACGTATACCTACGAGCAGTACTTC. This codes for CASSQDFPPGGTYTYEQYF.

The V call is TRBV11-3, the J call TRBJ2-7; TRBD2 might be the D (5 bases). The V gene's germline CDR1 is SGHNT and CDR2 YENEEA. The CDR3 runs 13 residues. V gave up 5 bases and J gave up 3 bases, with 11 bases separating them. The CDR3 here is CASSRGLNYEQYF. The DNA for the CDR3 is TGTGCCAGCAGCCGAGGGCTCAACTACGAGCAGTACTTC.

The chain links TRBV12-5 to TRBJ2-2; tentatively, D is TRBD1 (6 bases). With 9 bases removed from V and 1 base from J, the gap between germline ends came to 9 bases. CDR3 size: 13 residues. Germline V gives CDR1 LGHNT, CDR2 FRNRAP. CDR3 amino acids: CASSGQNTGELFF. The DNA for the CDR3 is TGTGCTAGCTCGGGACAGAACACCGGGGAGCTGTTTTTT.

The chain is built from TRBV28 and TRBJ1-2; the D is unclear. Germline loops: CDR1 MDHEN, CDR2 SYDVKM. The germline V and J ends were trimmed by 4 bases and 1 base, with 4 bases remaining between them. The CDR3 totals 12 residues. This chain's CDR3 is CASSSVNYGYTF. Here the CDR3 DNA reads TGTGCCAGCAGTTCCGTTAACTATGGCTACACCTTC.